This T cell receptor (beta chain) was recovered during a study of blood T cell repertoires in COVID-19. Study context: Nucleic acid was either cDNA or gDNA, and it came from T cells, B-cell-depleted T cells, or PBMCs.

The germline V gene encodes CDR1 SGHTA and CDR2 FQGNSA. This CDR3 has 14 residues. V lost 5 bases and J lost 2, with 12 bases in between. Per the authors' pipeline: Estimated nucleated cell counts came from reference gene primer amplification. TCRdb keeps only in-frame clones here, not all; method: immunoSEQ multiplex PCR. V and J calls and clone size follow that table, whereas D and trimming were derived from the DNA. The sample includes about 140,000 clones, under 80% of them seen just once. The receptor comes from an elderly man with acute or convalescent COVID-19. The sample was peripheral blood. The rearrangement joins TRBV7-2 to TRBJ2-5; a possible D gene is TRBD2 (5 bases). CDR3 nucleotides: TGTGCCAGCAGCCCTTTTGGGAGTCAAGAGACCCAGTACTTC. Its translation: CASSPFGSQETQYF.